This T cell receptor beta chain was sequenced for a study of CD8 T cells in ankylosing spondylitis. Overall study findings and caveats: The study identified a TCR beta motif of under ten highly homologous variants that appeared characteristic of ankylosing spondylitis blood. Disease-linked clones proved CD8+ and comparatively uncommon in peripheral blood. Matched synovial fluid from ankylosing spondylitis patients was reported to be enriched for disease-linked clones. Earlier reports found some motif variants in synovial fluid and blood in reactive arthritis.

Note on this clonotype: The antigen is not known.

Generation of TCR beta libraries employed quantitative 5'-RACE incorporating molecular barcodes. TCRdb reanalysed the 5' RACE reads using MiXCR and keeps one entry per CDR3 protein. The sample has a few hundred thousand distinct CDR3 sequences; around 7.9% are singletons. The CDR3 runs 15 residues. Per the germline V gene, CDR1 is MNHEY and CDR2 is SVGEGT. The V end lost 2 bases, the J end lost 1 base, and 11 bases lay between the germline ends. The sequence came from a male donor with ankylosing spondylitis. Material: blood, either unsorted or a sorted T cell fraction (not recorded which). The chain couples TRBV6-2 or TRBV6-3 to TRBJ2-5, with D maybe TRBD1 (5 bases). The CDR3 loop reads CASSYLARAQETQYF. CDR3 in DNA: TGTGCCAGCAGTTACCTGGCCAGGGCCCAAGAGACCCAGTACTTC.